One sample yielded the 22 T cell receptor beta chains listed below, sequenced in a study of T cell clones after liver transplantation. Data came from immunoSEQ multiplex PCR; TCRdb stores just in-frame clones and leaves some out. The sample carries over 70,000 clones, roughly 80% recorded once. Material: CD4+ T cells from blood, obtained 12 months after liver transplant. The receptor source for this set is a human patient who received a liver transplant. Some T cells may be the graft donor's.

This clone occurred once. The rearrangement uses TRBV27 and TRBJ1-4, with D possibly being TRBD1 (5 bases). The CDR3 sequence is 16 residues long. Germline CDR1 is MNHEY and CDR2 is SMNVEV (reference sequence). Trimming pared 2 bases from V and 2 bases from J, leaving 12 bases between. Here the CDR3 reads CASSLDRPSTNEKLFF. In DNA form, the CDR3 reads TGTGCCAGCAGTTTAGACAGACCGAGTACTAATGAAAAACTGTTTTTT.

The chain couples TRBV7-9 to TRBJ2-7, with D possibly matching TRBD2 (6 bases). The CDR3 runs to 15 residues. Trimming removed 1 base at V and 3 bases at J, with 13 bases between. Germline V gene lookup returns CDR1 SEHNR and CDR2 FQNEAQ (reference sequence). CDR3 nucleotides: TGTGCCAGCAGCTTAGGGGTCGGGACTTTCTACGAGCAGTACTTC. It yields the protein CASSLGVGTFYEQYF.

V usage is TRBV5-1 and J usage is TRBJ1-5; no clear D gene. Germline V gene lookup returns CDR1 SGHRS and CDR2 YFSETQ. Trimming left V 3 bases short and J 2 bases short, with 15 bases between. The CDR3 has 16 residues. The DNA of the CDR3 is TGCGCCAGCAGCTCGGGAGAGGCCGGGCGCAATCAGCCCCAGCATTTT. Amino acid sequence: CASSSGEAGRNQPQHF. Full variable domain (rest looked up from reference TRBV5-1 and TRBJ1-5): KAGVTQTPRYLIKTRGQQVTLSCSPISGHRSVSWYQQTPGQGLQFLFEYFSETQRNKGNFPGRFSGRQFSNSRSEMNVSTLELGDSALYLCASSSGEAGRNQPQHFGDGTRLSIL.

The CDR3 coding sequence is TGTGCCAGCAGTGACTCCGGGGGGGGTATCACTGAAGCTTTCTTT. This gives the protein CASSDSGGGITEAFF. J is TRBJ1-1 and V is TRBV6-4; maybe TRBD1 (5 bases). Trimming pared 0 bases from V and 4 bases from J, leaving 12 bases between. There are 15 residues in the CDR3. Germline loops: CDR1 MRHNA, CDR2 SNTAGT.

Worth noting for this clone: At one of its ends the junction is not consistent with the germline gene, which may arise from a read error. This chain connects TRBV28 to TRBJ2-7; the D is unclear. Germline-derived CDR1 and CDR2 are MDHEN and SYDVKM. CDR3 length: 16 residues. CDR3: CASSLSRRYSGYEQYF. The CDR3 bases are TGTGCCAGCAGCTTATCGAGACGGTACTCGGGCTACGAGCAGTACTTC. Based on the CDR3 plus reference TRBV28 and TRBJ2-7, the full variable domain is DVKVTQSSRYLVKRTGEKVFLECVQDMDHENMFWYRQDPGLGLRLIYFSYDVKMKEKGDIPEGYSVSREKKERFSLILESASTNQTSMYLCASSLSRRYSGYEQYFGPGTRLTVT.

This clone was detected only a few times. V gene TRBV19 combines with J gene TRBJ1-5, with a weak D call TRBD1 (6 bases). The germline V gene has CDR1 LNHDA and CDR2 SQIVND (reference sequence). Trimming removed 3 bases from V and 5 bases from J, with 11 bases in between. The CDR3 is 14 residues long. The CDR3 DNA sequence: TGTGCCAGTAGTATTGGACAGACGTATCAGCCCCAGCATTTT. Translating it yields CASSIGQTYQPQHF.

V is TRBV19 and J is TRBJ1-5, with 10 bases matching TRBD1. CDR1 and CDR2 (germline): LNHDA, SQIVND (reference sequence). The CDR3 extends over 18 amino acids. The trim removed 6 bases at V and 0 bases at J, leaving 11 bases unmatched. The CDR3 here is CASRGAVGTGDSNQPQHF. For the CDR3, the DNA is TGTGCCAGTAGGGGGGCAGTCGGGACAGGGGATAGCAATCAGCCCCAGCATTTT.

The V call is TRBV6-5, the J call TRBJ2-1, with D unclear. Germline V gene sequence: CDR1 MNHEY, CDR2 SVGAGI. This CDR3 is 14 amino acids long. V lost 2 bases, J lost 4 bases, and 9 bases lay in between. This CDR3 is CASSYRRPYNEQFF. The CDR3 bases are TGTGCCAGCAGTTACCGGCGGCCTTACAATGAGCAGTTCTTC.

V and J are TRBV5-1 and TRBJ2-7; no definite D call. With 0 bases removed from V and 3 bases from J, the gap between germline ends came to 4 bases. CDR1 SGHRS and CDR2 YFSETQ come from the germline V gene. CDR3 length: 12 residues. CDR3 in DNA: TGCGCCAGCAGCTTGGACCGCTACGAGCAGTACTTC. Translated, it gives CASSLDRYEQYF.

CDR3 coding DNA: TGCGCCAGCAGCCAAGCGGGACAGGGCTACGTCCTGACTTTC. Protein product: CASSQAGQGYVLTF. The chain joins TRBV4-1 to TRBJ2-6; 9 bases align to TRBD1. V lost 1 base, J lost 11 bases, and 3 bases stayed unmatched. Germline CDR1 and CDR2: MGHRA and YSYEKL. This CDR3 contains 14 residues.

The table lists this clone with a few counts. The chain has TRBV4-3 and TRBJ1-2, with no clear D. Per the germline V gene, CDR1 is LGHNA and CDR2 is YSLEER. Trimming cost V 0 bases and J 7 bases, with 9 bases left between them. This CDR3 spans 13 amino acids. The CDR3 loop is CASSQEVAGGYTF. As DNA, the CDR3 is TGCGCCAGCAGCCAAGAAGTGGCGGGTGGCTACACCTTC.

The genes are TRBV28 and TRBJ2-1; D uncertain. This CDR3 is 11 amino acids long. V was shortened by 2 bases and J by 16 bases, with 12 bases between the two germline ends. The germline V gene has CDR1 MDHEN and CDR2 SYDVKM. In DNA, the CDR3 is TGTGCCAGCAGTTTAAGGGCTGAATCCTTCTTC. It yields the protein CASSLRAESFF.

The chain couples TRBV18 to TRBJ1-1; no reliable D call. CDR3 length: 13 residues. V dropped 3 bases and J dropped 1 base, with 6 bases sitting between them. CDR1 and CDR2 from the germline V gene are KGHSH and LQKENI. CDR3 coding DNA: TGTGCCAGCTCACCTGCACCGAACACTGAAGCTTTCTTT. It specifies CASSPAPNTEAFF.

This chain links TRBV10-1 with TRBJ1-1, with D perhaps TRBD1 (6 bases). Trimming shortened V by 6 bases and J by 6 bases, and 14 bases separated the two germline ends. Germline V gene data show CDR1 as WNHNN and CDR2 as SYGVQD (reference sequence). The CDR3 totals 13 residues. CDR3 coding DNA: TGCGCCAGCAGAAGGGGGTCGAATGCTGAAGCTTTCTTT. Protein: CASRRGSNAEAFF.

V gene TRBV19 combines with J gene TRBJ2-3, with D perhaps matching TRBD2 (6 bases). The germline gives CDR1 LNHDA, CDR2 SQIVND (reference sequence). The V gene lost 5 bases and the J gene lost 3 bases, with 21 bases spanning the gap. The CDR3 is 17 amino acids. Here the CDR3 reads CASSPLTSGEWTDTQYF. In DNA form, the CDR3 reads TGTGCCAGTAGTCCCTTAACCTCGGGGGAATGGACAGATACGCAGTATTTT.

This clone was counted between two and nine times. V and J are TRBV6-5 and TRBJ1-2, with a tentative D call TRBD1 (6 bases). Germline values: CDR1 MNHEY, CDR2 SVGAGI. Trimming pared 2 bases from V and 7 bases from J, leaving 11 bases between. This CDR3 has 13 amino acids. The CDR3 reads CASSYEGGSGYTF. CDR3 nucleotide sequence: TGTGCCAGCAGTTACGAGGGGGGGTCTGGCTACACCTTC.

The rearrangement joins TRBV7-9 to TRBJ2-7; D is perhaps TRBD2 (5 bases). The CDR3 runs to 13 residues. Germline V CDR1 and CDR2: SEHNR, FQNEAQ (reference sequence). Trimming took 5 bases from V and 4 from J, leaving 12 bases between them. DNA of the CDR3: TGTGCCAGCAGCGCATCTAGCTGGTACGAGCAGTACTTC. This sequence encodes CASSASSWYEQYF.

V and J are TRBV28 and TRBJ1-1; tentative D call: TRBD1 (5 bases). The length of the CDR3 is 14 residues. Germline V gene data show CDR1 as MDHEN and CDR2 as SYDVKM. V lost 7 bases and J 2 bases, leaving 14 bases between the germline ends. Here the CDR3 DNA reads TGTGCCAGCATTTCCGGACACCTTAACACTGAAGCTTTCTTT. This gives the protein CASISGHLNTEAFF.

The rearrangement uses TRBV27 and TRBJ2-4, with no clear D. The CDR3 contains 14 residues. Germline CDR1 reads MNHEY; CDR2 reads SMNVEV (reference sequence). V was cut by 2 bases and J by 7 bases, with 12 bases left in between. The CDR3 loop reads CASSLNPSTNIQYF. DNA for the CDR3: TGTGCCAGCAGTTTAAACCCCAGTACTAACATTCAGTACTTC.

The chain has TRBV21-1 and TRBJ2-7; the table's D call, TRBD1, has no DNA check behind it. TRBV21-1 is described as a pseudogene. The CDR3 totals 12 residues. The CDR3 sequence is CASRNIKYEQYF. Written as DNA, the CDR3 is TGTGCCAGCAGAAACATCAAATACGAGCAGTACTTC.

This chain uses TRBV6-6 with TRBJ1-5; TRBD1 matches at 10 bases. CDR3 length: 15 residues. J lost 4 bases, V lost 2 bases, and 2 bases had no gene match. The germline V gene has CDR1 MNHNY and CDR2 SVGAGI (reference sequence). The CDR3 nucleotides are TGTGCCAGCAGTTACCGACAGGGGGCGAATCAGCCCCAGCATTTT. It is translated as CASSYRQGANQPQHF.

The chain couples TRBV27 to TRBJ2-1; D remains unclear. The CDR3 sequence is 14 residues long. With 5 bases removed from V and 4 bases from J, the gap between germline ends came to 12 bases. Germline V lookup: CDR1 MNHEY, CDR2 SMNVEV (reference sequence). CDR3 coding DNA: TGTGCCAGCAGTGCCAACGTAGGGTACAATGAGCAGTTCTTC. Its translation is CASSANVGYNEQFF.